This TCR beta chain derives from a study of shared clonotypes between healthy human individuals. Some clones are missing from TCRdb's copy, which holds only in-frame ones; the method was immunoSEQ multiplex PCR. Among millions of clones, roughly 92% were seen once, and the ten largest hold around 0.15%. Germline-derived CDR1 and CDR2 are GTSNPN and SVGIG (reference sequence). V lost 0 bases and J lost 5, with 11 bases in between. CDR3 length: 14 residues. This chain links TRBV30 with TRBJ1-5; D uncertain. This sequence originates from a man between 18 and 35 years old in good health. Sequencing used naive CD4+ T cells sorted from blood. The subset is: CD45RA+ positively selected. CDR3 DNA sequence: TGTGCCTGGAGTGTACTACCCACCGATCAGCCCCAGCATTTT. This encodes CAWSVLPTDQPQHF. The full variable domain, with the rest looked up from reference TRBV30 and TRBJ1-5, is SQTIHQWPATLVQPVGSPLSLECTVEGTSNPNLYWYRQAAGRGLQLLFYSVGIGQISSEVPQNLSASRPQDRQFILSSKKLLLSDSGFYLCAWSVLPTDQPQHFGDGTRLSIL.